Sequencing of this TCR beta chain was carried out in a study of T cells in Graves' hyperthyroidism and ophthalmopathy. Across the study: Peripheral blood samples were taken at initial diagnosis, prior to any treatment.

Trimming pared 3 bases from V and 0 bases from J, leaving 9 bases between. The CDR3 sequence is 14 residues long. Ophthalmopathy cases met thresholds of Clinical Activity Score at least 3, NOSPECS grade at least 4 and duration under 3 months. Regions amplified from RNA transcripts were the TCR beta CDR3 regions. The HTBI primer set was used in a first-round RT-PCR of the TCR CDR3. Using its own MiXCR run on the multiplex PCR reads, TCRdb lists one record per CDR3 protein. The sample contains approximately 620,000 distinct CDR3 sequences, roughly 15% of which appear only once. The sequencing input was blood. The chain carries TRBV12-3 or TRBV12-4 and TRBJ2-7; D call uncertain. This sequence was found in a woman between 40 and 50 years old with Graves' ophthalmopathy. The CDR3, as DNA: TGTGCCAGCAGTTTGCAAAGGGCCTCCTACGAGCAGTACTTC. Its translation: CASSLQRASYEQYF.